These T cell receptor beta chains were read from a single sample in a study of T cells after yellow fever vaccination. TCRdb re-called the 5' RACE reads through MiXCR, storing one row per CDR3 protein. The top ten hold around 20% of the sample, which has approximately 250,000 distinct CDR3 sequences, around 3.5% seen once. The sample here was PBMCs, taken 15 days after the yellow fever booster vaccination. The receptor source for this set is a man aged 18 to 30 who received the YFV17D yellow fever vaccine. Each CDR3 is given with its conserved first and last residue. A D gene is named only where the DNA matches it firmly. The size of a clone is reported for some rows only, either as once, few or many, or as a class for expanded clones.

many TRBJ2-2 TRBV20-1 TRBD1 CSALGRGQGGTGELFF TGCAGTGCCCTAGGGAGAGGACAGGGGGGCACCGGGGAGCTGTTTTTT
few TRBJ1-1 TRBV3-1 NA CASSQPGRGEAFF TGTGCCAGCAGCCAACCCGGTAGGGGTGAAGCTTTCTTT
many TRBJ1-5 TRBV2 NA CASRIWGNQPQHF TGTGCCAGTAGAATCTGGGGCAATCAGCCCCAGCATTTT
many TRBJ2-7 TRBV7-2 NA CASSPDRGLAYEQYF TGTGCCAGCAGCCCTGACAGGGGACTAGCCTACGAGCAGTACTTC
many TRBJ2-5 TRBV6-2/TRBV6-3 TRBD2 CASSYPGLAANLGAQYF TGTGCCAGCAGTTACCCCGGACTAGCGGCGAACCTCGGGGCCCAGTACTTC
many TRBJ2-1 TRBV5-5 NA CASSRLSYNEQFF TGTGCCAGCAGCCGGCTATCCTACAATGAGCAGTTCTTC
many TRBJ2-5 TRBV6-1 NA CASSAIPTKTQYF TGTGCCAGCAGTGCCATCCCTACGAAGACCCAGTACTTC
many TRBJ2-1 TRBV6-6 NA CASPPSPFGGSYNEQFF TGTGCCAGCCCCCCCTCGCCATTTGGAGGCTCCTACAATGAGCAGTTCTTC
many TRBJ2-3 TRBV20-1 TRBD1 CSASDRAIDTQYF TGCAGTGCTAGCGACAGGGCGATAGATACGCAGTATTTT
many TRBJ2-3 TRBV12-3/TRBV12-4 NA CASKFPPSTDTQYF TGTGCCAGCAAATTTCCCCCTAGCACAGATACGCAGTATTTT
many TRBJ2-7 TRBV29-1 TRBD2 CSVGDYYEQYF TGCAGCGTTGGGGACTACTACGAGCAGTACTTC
many TRBJ2-2 TRBV19 NA CASSIARVSGELFF TGTGCCAGTAGTATAGCCCGGGTGTCCGGGGAGCTGTTTTTT
many TRBJ2-5 TRBV5-5 NA CASSLAVLQETQYF TGTGCCAGCAGCTTAGCGGTTCTTCAAGAGACCCAGTACTTC
many TRBJ2-1 TRBV7-2 TRBD2 CASSLIPSGGANEQFF TGTGCCAGCAGCTTAATTCCTAGCGGGGGGGCTAATGAGCAGTTCTTC
NA TRBJ2-5 TRBV19 TRBD2 CASRSRGGETQYF TGTGCCAGTAGATCACGCGGGGGAGAGACCCAGTACTTC
many TRBJ2-3 TRBV7-9 NA CASSVREFTDTQYF TGTGCCAGCAGCGTACGGGAGTTCACAGATACGCAGTATTTT
few TRBJ2-2 TRBV2 NA CASRADSLTGELFF TGTGCCAGCAGGGCCGACAGTCTCACCGGGGAGCTGTTTTTT
many TRBJ1-5 TRBV7-9 NA CAGWSGDSNQPQHF TGTGCCGGCTGGTCAGGGGATAGCAATCAGCCCCAGCATTTT
many TRBJ2-2 TRBV20-1 TRBD1 CSADRVDTGELFF TGCAGTGCTGACAGGGTAGACACCGGGGAGCTGTTTTTT
many TRBJ1-1 TRBV11-2 NA CASSHRQNTEAFF TGTGCCAGCAGCCATCGACAGAACACTGAAGCTTTCTTT
NA TRBJ1-1 TRBV5-4 NA CASSWGPLNTEAFF TGTGCCAGCAGCTGGGGACCGTTGAACACTGAAGCTTTCTTT